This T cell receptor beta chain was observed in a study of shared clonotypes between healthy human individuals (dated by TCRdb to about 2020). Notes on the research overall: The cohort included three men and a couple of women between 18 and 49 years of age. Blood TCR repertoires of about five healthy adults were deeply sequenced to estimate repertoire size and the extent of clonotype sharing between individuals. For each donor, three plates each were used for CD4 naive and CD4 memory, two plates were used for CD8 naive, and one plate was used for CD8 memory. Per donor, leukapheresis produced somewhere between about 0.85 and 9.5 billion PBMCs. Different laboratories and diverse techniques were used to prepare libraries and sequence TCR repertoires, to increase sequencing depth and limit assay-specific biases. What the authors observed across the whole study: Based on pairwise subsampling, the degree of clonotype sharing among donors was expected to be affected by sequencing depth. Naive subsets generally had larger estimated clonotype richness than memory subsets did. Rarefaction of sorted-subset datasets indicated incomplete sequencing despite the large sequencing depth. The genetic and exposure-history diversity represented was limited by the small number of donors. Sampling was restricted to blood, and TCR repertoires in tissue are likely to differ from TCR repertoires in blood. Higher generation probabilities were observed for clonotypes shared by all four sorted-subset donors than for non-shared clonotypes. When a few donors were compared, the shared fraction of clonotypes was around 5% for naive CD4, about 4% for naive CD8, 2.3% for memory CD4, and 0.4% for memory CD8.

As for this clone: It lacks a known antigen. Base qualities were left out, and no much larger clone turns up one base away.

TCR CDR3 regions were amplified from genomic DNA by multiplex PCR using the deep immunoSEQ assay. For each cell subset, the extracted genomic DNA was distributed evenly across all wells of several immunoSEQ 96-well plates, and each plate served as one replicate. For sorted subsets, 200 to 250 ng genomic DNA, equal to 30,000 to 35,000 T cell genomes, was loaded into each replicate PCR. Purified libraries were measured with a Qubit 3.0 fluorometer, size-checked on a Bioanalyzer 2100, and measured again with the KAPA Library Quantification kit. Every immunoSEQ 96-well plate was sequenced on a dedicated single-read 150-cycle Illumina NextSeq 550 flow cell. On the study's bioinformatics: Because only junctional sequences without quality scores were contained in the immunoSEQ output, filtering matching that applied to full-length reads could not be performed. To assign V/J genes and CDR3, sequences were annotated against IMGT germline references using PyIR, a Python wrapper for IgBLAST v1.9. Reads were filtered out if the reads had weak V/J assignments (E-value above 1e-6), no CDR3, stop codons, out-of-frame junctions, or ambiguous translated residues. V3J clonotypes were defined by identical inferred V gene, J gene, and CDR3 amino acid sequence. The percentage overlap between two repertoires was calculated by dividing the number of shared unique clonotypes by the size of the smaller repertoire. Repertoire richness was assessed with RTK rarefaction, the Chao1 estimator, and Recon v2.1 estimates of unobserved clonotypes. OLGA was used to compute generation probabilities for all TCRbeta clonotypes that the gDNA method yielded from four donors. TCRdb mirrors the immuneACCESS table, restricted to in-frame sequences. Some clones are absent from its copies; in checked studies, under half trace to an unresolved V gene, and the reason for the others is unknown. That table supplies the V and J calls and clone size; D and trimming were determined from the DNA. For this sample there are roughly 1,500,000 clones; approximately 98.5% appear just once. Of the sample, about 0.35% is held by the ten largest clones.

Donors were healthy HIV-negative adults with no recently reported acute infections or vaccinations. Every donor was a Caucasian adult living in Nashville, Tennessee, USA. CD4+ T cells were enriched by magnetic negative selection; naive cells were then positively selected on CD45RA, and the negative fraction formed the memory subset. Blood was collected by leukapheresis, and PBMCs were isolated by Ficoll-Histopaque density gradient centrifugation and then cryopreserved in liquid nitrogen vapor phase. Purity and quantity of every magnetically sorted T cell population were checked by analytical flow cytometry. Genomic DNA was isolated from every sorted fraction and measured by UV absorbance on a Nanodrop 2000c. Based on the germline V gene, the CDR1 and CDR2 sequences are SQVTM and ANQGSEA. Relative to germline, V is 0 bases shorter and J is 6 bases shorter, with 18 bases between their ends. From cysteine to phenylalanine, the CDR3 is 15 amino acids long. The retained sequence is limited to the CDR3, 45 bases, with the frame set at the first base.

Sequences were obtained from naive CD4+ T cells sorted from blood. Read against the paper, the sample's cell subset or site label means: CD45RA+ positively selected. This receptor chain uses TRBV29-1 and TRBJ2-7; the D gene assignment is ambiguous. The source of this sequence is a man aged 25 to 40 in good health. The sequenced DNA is TGCAGCGTTGAAGACTCCGGGCAGGAGTCCCCCGAGCAGTACTTC. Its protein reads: CSVEDSGQESPEQYF.